Listed below are T cell receptor beta chains from one sample, sequenced in a study of CD8 T cells in ankylosing spondylitis. TCRdb independently ran MiXCR on the 5' RACE reads; one entry per CDR3 protein. In the table there are about 390,000 distinct CDR3 sequences, approximately 20% of which are singletons. The material sequenced was blood, either unsorted or a sorted T cell fraction (not recorded which). These receptor sequences come from a male donor with ankylosing spondylitis. CDR3s include the opening cysteine and the closing phenylalanine or tryptophan. The D gene is left open where the match is weak. Not every row has a clone size; where given, it reads once, few, many or a size class.

j_call,clone_size,d_call,v_call,cdr3_aa,cdr3_nt
TRBJ2-7,.,TRBD1,TRBV7-9,CASSKTGGASYEQYF,TGTGCCAGCAGCAAGACAGGGGGCGCTTCCTACGAGCAGTACTTC
TRBJ2-5,.,.,TRBV11-2,CASSPGYKETQYF,TGTGCCAGCAGCCCGGGTTATAAAGAGACCCAGTACTTC
TRBJ2-1,.,TRBD1,TRBV2,CASRPRQGSYNEQFF,TGTGCCAGCAGACCCAGACAGGGATCCTACAATGAGCAGTTCTTC
TRBJ2-3,few,.,TRBV5-1,CASSSGLIDTDTQYF,TGCGCCAGCAGCTCGGGACTGATCGACACAGATACGCAGTATTTT
TRBJ2-7,.,TRBD2,TRBV11-2,CASSFALADYEQYF,TGTGCCAGCAGCTTTGCACTAGCGGACTACGAGCAGTACTTC
TRBJ2-7,.,TRBD1,TRBV11-1,CASSPGTGAAYEQYF,TGTGCCAGCAGCCCCGGGACAGGGGCGGCCTACGAGCAGTACTTC
TRBJ2-7,few,TRBD2,TRBV10-3,CAISELRELALGEQYF,TGTGCCATCAGTGAGCTGCGGGAGTTGGCTCTTGGCGAGCAGTACTTC
TRBJ2-1,few,.,TRBV4-3,CASSLIGLSYNEQFF,TGCGCCAGCAGCCTTATTGGGCTATCCTACAATGAGCAGTTCTTC
TRBJ2-1,few,TRBD2,TRBV7-6,CASSNGGRAYNEQFF,TGTGCCAGCAGCAATGGTGGGAGGGCCTACAATGAGCAGTTCTTC
TRBJ2-7,.,TRBD1,TRBV20-1,CSARVLGQGTSSWEQYF,TGCAGTGCTAGAGTATTAGGACAGGGTACTTCTAGTTGGGAGCAGTACTTC
TRBJ1-1,.,.,TRBV14,CASSRGRTLNTEAFF,TGTGCCAGCAGCCGGGGCCGAACACTGAACACTGAAGCTTTCTTT
TRBJ2-2,.,.,TRBV20-1,CSAQATGDTGELFF,TGCAGTGCTCAAGCAACGGGGGACACCGGGGAGCTGTTTTTT
TRBJ1-6,.,TRBD1,TRBV7-9,CASSSAGQGDSPLHF,TGTGCCAGCAGCTCCGCCGGACAGGGTGATTCACCCCTCCACTTT
TRBJ2-1,.,TRBD2,TRBV12-3/TRBV12-4,CASSYDLGLAGTEQFF,TGTGCCAGCAGCTACGACCTGGGACTAGCGGGAACCGAGCAGTTCTTC
TRBJ2-1,.,TRBD2,TRBV4-1,CASSHLGTSGKGEQFF,TGCGCCAGCAGCCATCTCGGGACTAGCGGGAAGGGTGAGCAGTTCTTC
TRBJ1-5,.,.,TRBV12-3/TRBV12-4,CASRPHLGGIDQPQHF,TGTGCCAGCAGACCCCACTTGGGGGGGATTGATCAGCCCCAGCATTTT
TRBJ2-1,few,TRBD2,TRBV12-3/TRBV12-4,CASSRARVAGGLSVYNEQFF,TGTGCCAGCAGCCGGGCCCGGGTAGCGGGAGGCCTCTCTGTCTACAATGAGCAGTTCTTC
TRBJ2-1,few,.,TRBV24-1,CATSDPAGPNNNEQFF,TGTGCCACCAGTGACCCCGCGGGACCCAACAACAATGAGCAGTTCTTC
TRBJ2-7,.,.,TRBV3-1,CASSQDSSGPYEQYF,TGTGCCAGCAGCCAAGATTCCAGCGGGCCCTACGAGCAGTACTTC
TRBJ2-2,.,.,TRBV6-1,CASIQTDTGELFF,TGTGCCAGCATCCAGACGGACACCGGGGAGCTGTTTTTT
TRBJ2-5,few,.,TRBV7-2,CASSLGVRGVQETQYF,TGTGCCAGCAGCTTAGGTGTGCGAGGAGTACAAGAGACCCAGTACTTC
TRBJ1-1,.,.,TRBV28,CASSSPAGFEWGRGNTEAFF,TGTGCCAGCAGTTCCCCAGCGGGTTTTGAGTGGGGCCGGGGGAACACTGAAGCTTTCTTT
TRBJ2-2,.,TRBD1,TRBV7-7,CASSLILGTGPVGTGELFF,TGTGCCAGCAGCTTAATTCTCGGGACAGGCCCTGTGGGGACCGGGGAGCTGTTTTTT
TRBJ1-1,few,TRBD1,TRBV6-1,CAIGLRGQGGTEAFF,TGTGCCATAGGGTTGAGGGGACAGGGAGGGACTGAAGCTTTCTTT
TRBJ1-6,few,TRBD1,TRBV7-2,CASSGRQGEFSPLHF,TGTGCCAGCAGCGGGCGACAGGGGGAGTTTTCACCCCTCCACTTT
TRBJ2-1,few,.,TRBV5-6,CASSLTLESVPYNEQFF,TGTGCCAGCAGCTTGACTCTCGAATCGGTTCCCTACAATGAGCAGTTCTTC
TRBJ2-7,few,TRBD2,TRBV5-1,CASSSRLGRDYYEQYF,TGCGCCAGCAGCAGCAGACTAGGGCGGGACTACTACGAGCAGTACTTC
TRBJ2-3,few,TRBD2,TRBV3-1,CASSWGTSGDTQYF,TGTGCCAGCAGCTGGGGGACTAGCGGTGATACGCAGTATTTT
TRBJ1-1,few,.,TRBV7-2,CASRWGGEGSEAFF,TGTGCCAGCAGGTGGGGGGGGGAAGGCTCTGAAGCTTTCTTT
TRBJ2-2,.,TRBD1,TRBV29-1,CSAVRTGNTGELFF,TGCAGCGCAGTAAGGACAGGGAACACCGGGGAGCTGTTTTTT
TRBJ1-1,.,.,TRBV7-9,CASSLGIGGYLDTEAFF,TGTGCCAGCAGCTTAGGGATTGGGGGGTACCTCGACACTGAAGCTTTCTTT
TRBJ2-3,many,.,TRBV12-3/TRBV12-4,CASSPNRVRTDTQYF,TGTGCCAGCAGTCCGAACAGGGTTCGCACAGATACGCAGTATTTT
TRBJ2-3,few,.,TRBV14,CASSQATNRVTDTQYF,TGTGCCAGCAGCCAAGCCACAAACAGGGTCACAGATACGCAGTATTTT
TRBJ1-2,few,TRBD1,TRBV6-1,CATSRAGQGAGYGYTF,TGTGCCACCTCCCGGGCGGGACAGGGGGCAGGGTATGGCTACACCTTC
TRBJ2-1,many,TRBD2,TRBV29-1,CSVGGLAGGPANEQFF,TGCAGCGTGGGGGGACTAGCGGGAGGGCCTGCGAATGAGCAGTTCTTC
TRBJ2-7,.,.,TRBV24-1,CATSEPGTYEQYF,TGTGCCACCAGTGAACCAGGAACCTACGAGCAGTACTTC
TRBJ2-3,.,.,TRBV19,CASSIAAGHTDTQYF,TGTGCCAGTAGTATAGCAGCGGGACACACAGATACGCAGTATTTT
TRBJ2-2,few,TRBD1,TRBV24-1,CATSHRQGVTGELFF,TGTGCCACCAGCCATAGACAGGGGGTCACCGGGGAGCTGTTTTTT
TRBJ1-1,few,TRBD1,TRBV20-1,CSATGTGLLRAFF,TGCAGTGCAACCGGGACAGGGCTCTTGCGAGCTTTCTTT
TRBJ1-2,.,TRBD1,TRBV4-2,CASSPPRTGDGYTF,TGTGCCAGCAGCCCCCCTCGGACAGGGGATGGCTACACCTTC
TRBJ2-4,.,TRBD1,TRBV10-3,CAISEPTGQLQNIQYF,TGTGCCATCAGTGAACCGACGGGACAGCTCCAGAACATTCAGTACTTC
TRBJ2-1,.,.,TRBV18,CASDPEGGEQFF,TGTGCCAGCGACCCCGAGGGCGGTGAGCAGTTCTTC
TRBJ2-3,.,.,TRBV20-1,CSAGRRTDTQYF,TGCAGTGCTGGCCGCCGCACAGATACGCAGTATTTT
TRBJ2-2,.,TRBD2,TRBV11-2,CASSLGLAGPLGTGELFF,TGTGCCAGCAGCTTAGGTCTAGCGGGCCCCTTAGGGACCGGGGAGCTGTTTTTT
TRBJ1-2,few,.,TRBV7-2,CASSLGEDGYTF,TGTGCCAGCAGCTTAGGGGAGGACGGCTACACCTTC
TRBJ1-1,few,.,TRBV7-3,CASGWQRNTEAFF,TGTGCCAGCGGGTGGCAGAGGAACACTGAAGCTTTCTTT
TRBJ2-1,.,TRBD2,TRBV27,CASHSGSRSDNEQFF,TGTGCCAGCCATAGCGGGAGTCGGAGTGACAATGAGCAGTTCTTC
TRBJ2-2,.,.,TRBV6-2/TRBV6-3,CASSVHRTMNTGELFF,TGTGCCAGCAGTGTCCATAGGACTATGAACACCGGGGAGCTGTTTTTT
TRBJ2-1,few,TRBD2,TRBV10-2,CASSPSGSQHRF,TGCGCCAGCAGTCCTAGCGGGAGCCAGCACCGCTTC
TRBJ1-4,.,TRBD1,TRBV20-1,CSAPGTGGHEKLFF,TGCAGTGCTCCCGGGACAGGGGGACATGAAAAACTGTTTTTT
TRBJ2-1,.,.,TRBV6-5,CASSYDGGSSYNEQFF,TGTGCCAGCAGTTACGATGGTGGAAGCTCCTACAATGAGCAGTTCTTC
TRBJ1-4,.,TRBD1,TRBV7-9,CASRTDRINEKLFF,TGTGCCAGCAGGACGGACAGGATTAATGAAAAACTGTTTTTT
TRBJ1-5,few,.,TRBV20-1,CSASSWASADLEEAQHF,TGCAGTGCTAGCTCCTGGGCATCAGCGGACCTCGAAGAGGCCCAGCATTTT
TRBJ1-1,.,.,TRBV10-2,CASRTAGGVRTEAFF,TGCGCCAGCAGGACCGCGGGCGGGGTTCGCACTGAAGCTTTCTTT
TRBJ1-1,.,.,TRBV30,CALRTGRTNTEAFF,TGTGCTTTACGGACGGGACGGACCAACACTGAAGCTTTCTTT
TRBJ2-1,.,.,TRBV28,CASTSLQGAGGIDEQFF,TGTGCCAGCACTTCCCTCCAGGGGGCGGGAGGGATTGATGAGCAGTTCTTC
TRBJ1-1,few,.,TRBV29-1,CSVEYPRAEAFF,TGCAGCGTTGAGTACCCGCGGGCTGAAGCTTTCTTT